The TCR beta chain under discussion was sequenced for a study of cytomegalovirus exposure and HLA in healthy donors. Study-wide results and limits: Presence/absence analyses supposed approximately even sequencing depth among donors. By a later analysis, the bulk of CMV-associated TCR beta chains appeared HLA-restricted. Later findings reportedly placed an Asian-associated ancestry cluster below the approximately 620-donor mean for N-insertions. Testing in vitro showed a few CMV-associated chains specific for CMV antigens.

The V and J ends lost 4 bases and 4 bases, in that order; junction bases with no gene match: 8. CDR3 length: 15 residues. The V gene's germline CDR1 is MNHNY and CDR2 SVGAGI (reference sequence). Regarding this clone: The antigen is not known.

Primers: 60 Vbeta forward and 13 Jbeta reverse. Some clones are missing from TCRdb's copy, which holds only in-frame ones; the method was immunoSEQ multiplex PCR. The sample contains about 180,000 clones, about 75% of which appear only once. The gene calls are TRBV6-6 and TRBJ2-7; 9 nucleotides agree with TRBD1. The specimen sequenced was PBMCs. This clonotype was obtained from a female donor in good health and CMV-seronegative. The CDR3 region is CASSFDAGTGYEQYF. The CDR3 bases are TGTGCCAGCAGTTTCGACGCCGGGACAGGGTACGAGCAGTACTTC.